This TCR beta chain appears in the sequencing data of a study of shared clonotypes between healthy human individuals. Study details: Each donor contributed plates that comprised three CD4 naive, three CD4 memory, two CD8 naive and one CD8 memory.

Study results and limitations: The study sampled only blood, and tissue repertoires likely differ.

An assay was performed, and its level was deep. The data were produced by immunoSEQ multiplex PCR, yet TCRdb's version contains in-frame clones alone and is incomplete. The data show over a million clones, with roughly 96% seen just once and roughly 1.2% held by the top ten. Worth noting for this clone: No antigen is known for it.

In germline, CDR1 is SGHNT, CDR2 YENEEA. Trimming pared 5 bases from V and 5 bases from J, leaving 15 bases between. The CDR3 spans 14 residues. The sequenced sample consisted of naive CD4+ T cells sorted from blood. Subset described: CD45RA+ positively selected. The J gene is TRBJ2-5, the V gene TRBV11-3; perhaps TRBD2 as D (5 bases). The receptor was derived from a man under 40 in good health. The CDR3 DNA sequence: TGTGCCAGCAGCCCCAGCCGGGAAACTGAGACCCAGTACTTC. Its protein is CASSPSRETETQYF.